This passage covers 14 T cell receptor beta chains from one sample sequenced in a study of vaccination and CD4 T cells after COVID-19. In TCRdb, the PCR reads were re-called with MiXCR into one record per CDR3 protein. Found here are some 18,000 distinct CDR3 sequences, around 63% of them singletons; the top ten hold more than 0.95%. The sequencing used CD4+ T cells from blood, collected after SARS-CoV-2 vaccination. The receptors here all came from a human donor who had recovered from COVID-19.

This clonotype was seen more than once but under ten times. The chain combines TRBV20-1 with TRBJ1-2; 9 bases map to TRBD1. CDR3 length: 15 residues. Germline V CDR1 and CDR2: DFQATT, SNEGSKA (reference sequence). With V trimmed by 6 bases and J by 6 bases, 14 bases remained unmatched. The CDR3 DNA reads TGCAGTGCGGGGGGTGGGACAGGGCGTAGGGATGGCTACACCTTC. Translating gives CSAGGGTGRRDGYTF.

The sample holds a few counts of this clonotype. This chain connects TRBV10-3 to TRBJ2-1, with 12 nucleotides matching TRBD2. The CDR3 spans 13 residues. V lost 8 bases to trimming and J lost 5 bases; unmatched junction nucleotides: 1. The germline CDR1 and CDR2 sequences are ENHRY and SYGVKD. This CDR3 reads CAIRTSGNNEQFF. The CDR3 DNA reads as TGTGCCATCCGGACTAGCGGGAACAATGAGCAGTTCTTC.

The gene calls are TRBV7-9 and TRBJ2-7, with TRBD1 as a possible D gene (5 bases). V shed 5 bases and J shed 5 bases, with 28 bases lying between them. Germline loops: CDR1 SEHNR, CDR2 FQNEAQ (reference sequence). CDR3 length equals 18 residues. CDR3 bases: TGTGCCAGCAGCCCAGGTCGGGTTGTGGCCCAAAGGGGCCACGAGCAGTACTTC. This encodes CASSPGRVVAQRGHEQYF. The full variable domain, with the rest looked up from reference TRBV7-9 and TRBJ2-7, is DTGVSQNPRHKITKRGQNVTFRCDPISEHNRLYWYRQTLGQGPEFLTYFQNEAQLEKSRLLSDRFSAERPKGSFSTLEIQRTEQGDSAMYLCASSPGRVVAQRGHEQYFGPGTRLTVT.

Note on this clonotype: A single base separates this from a much larger clone, so it may be a read error. The V gene is TRBV7-2, the J gene TRBJ1-6; D is unresolved. There are 17 residues in the CDR3. The germline V gene encodes CDR1 SGHTA and CDR2 FQGNSA. This chain's CDR3 is CASSPSYLRVPQSPLRF. Here the CDR3 DNA reads TGTGCCAGCAGTCCGTCCTATTTAAGGGTCCCTCAGTCACCCCTCCGCTTT.

The chain employs TRBV20-1 and TRBJ2-1; no reliable D call. The CDR3 spans 10 residues. V gave up 6 bases and J gave up 4 bases, with 4 bases separating them. Germline loops: CDR1 DFQATT, CDR2 SNEGSKA (reference sequence). CDR3 loop: CSATYNEQFF. In DNA, the CDR3 is TGCAGTGCCACGTACAATGAGCAGTTCTTC.

This clonotype was found a few times. The V gene is TRBV2, the J gene TRBJ1-5, with D possibly being TRBD1 (5 bases). V was shortened by 6 bases and J by 4 bases, with 13 bases between the two germline ends. The CDR3 extends over 14 amino acids. CDR1 and CDR2 from the germline V gene are SNHLY and FYNNEI. CDR3 loop: CASRGGAGNQPQHF. CDR3 nucleotide sequence: TGTGCCAGCAGGGGAGGGGCTGGTAATCAGCCCCAGCATTTT.

The chain is built from TRBV7-9 and TRBJ2-1; 12 nucleotides match TRBD2. The CDR3 has 18 amino acids. CDR1 and CDR2 from the germline V gene are SEHNR and FQNEAQ (reference sequence). V shed 3 bases and J 2 bases; nucleotides not matched to a gene: 8. In nucleotides, the CDR3 is TGTGCCAGCAGCTTCTCTCAGACTAGCGGGAGTACCTACAATGAGCAGTTCTTC. This codes for CASSFSQTSGSTYNEQFF.

This clonotype was counted a few times. The J gene is TRBJ1-1, the V gene TRBV6-5; 8 nucleotides align to TRBD1. This CDR3 is 16 amino acids long. V gave up 1 base and J gave up 5 bases; unmatched junction bases: 9. Germline values: CDR1 MNHEY, CDR2 SVGAGI. This CDR3 reads CASSYYRTGLGTEAFF. In nucleotides, the CDR3 is TGTGCCAGCAGTTACTACCGGACAGGGCTAGGAACTGAAGCTTTCTTT.

This chain links TRBV28 with TRBJ1-6, with 7 bases lining up with TRBD1. V gave up 6 bases and J gave up 4 bases; unmatched junction bases: 6. The V gene's germline CDR1 is MDHEN and CDR2 SYDVKM. The CDR3 spans 15 residues. CDR3 in amino acids: CASSQGQVYNSPLHF. The CDR3 coding sequence is TGTGCCAGCAGCCAAGGACAGGTTTATAATTCACCCCTCCACTTT.

In nucleotides, the CDR3 is TGTGCCAGCAGCTTAGTCCCCCCCCGCACGTCGGGAAGGCAGTATTTT. Its translation: CASSLVPPRTSGRQYF. This sequence joins TRBV7-9 and TRBJ2-3, with D possibly TRBD2 on 5 matching bases. CDR3 size: 16 residues. Per germline, CDR1 SEHNR and CDR2 FQNEAQ (reference sequence). V was pared by 1 base and J by 11 bases, with 22 bases between. Supplemented by reference TRBV7-9 and TRBJ2-3, the full variable domain reads DTGVSQNPRHKITKRGQNVTFRCDPISEHNRLYWYRQTLGQGPEFLTYFQNEAQLEKSRLLSDRFSAERPKGSFSTLEIQRTEQGDSAMYLCASSLVPPRTSGRQYFGPGTRLTVL.

The chain uses TRBV20-1 and TRBJ2-1; 8 nucleotides match TRBD1. Germline V gene lookup returns CDR1 DFQATT and CDR2 SNEGSKA (reference sequence). The J segment lost 6 bases and the V segment lost 3 bases, leaving 4 bases of the junction unmatched. The CDR3 sequence is 13 residues long. The CDR3 reads CSASSGGFNEQFF. In DNA, the CDR3 is TGCAGTGCTAGTTCAGGGGGCTTCAATGAGCAGTTCTTC.

The rearrangement links TRBV28 to TRBJ2-3, with 7 bases aligning to TRBD1. The junction had 1 base not matched to a gene; V was cut back by 3 bases and J by 1 base. The CDR3 covers 14 residues. Per the germline V gene, CDR1 is MDHEN and CDR2 is SYDVKM. The CDR3 nucleotides read TGTGCCAGCAGTTTTGGACAGGGCACAGATACGCAGTATTTT. Encoded protein: CASSFGQGTDTQYF.

The rearrangement uses TRBV10-3 and TRBJ2-1, with 10 bases matching TRBD2. The CDR3 length is 16 residues. The V segment lost 0 bases and the J segment 7 bases; nucleotides outside the gene matches: 6. Germline assignment: CDR1 ENHRY and CDR2 SYGVKD. This CDR3 is CAISESISGRLNEQFF. CDR3 in DNA: TGTGCCATCAGTGAGTCGATTAGCGGGAGGCTGAATGAGCAGTTCTTC.

This clonotype was seen a few times. V is TRBV2 and J is TRBJ1-5; 9 nucleotides agree with TRBD1. This CDR3 region has 14 residues. CDR1 and CDR2 from the germline V gene are SNHLY and FYNNEI. V lost 6 bases, J lost 5 bases, and 5 bases stayed unmatched. The CDR3 loop reads CASRGQGVDQPQHF. CDR3 bases: TGTGCCAGCAGGGGACAGGGAGTTGATCAGCCCCAGCATTTT.